These T cell receptor beta chains were read from a single sample in a study of blood T cell repertoires in COVID-19. Libraries were prepared by immunoSEQ multiplex PCR; TCRdb keeps only in-frame clonotypes and omits some of them. Among 250,000 or so clones listed, 80% to 85% were seen once. The sequencing input was peripheral blood. These receptors were obtained from a woman between 40 and 55 years old who had recovered from COVID-19. Both conserved end residues are part of each CDR3. Each record gives: J gene, clone size, D gene, V gene, CDR3 protein, CDR3 DNA. A D gene is named only where the DNA matches it firmly. Not all rows give a size; the values are once, few, many and, for expanded clones, a class.

J: TRBJ2-5
size: once
D: TRBD1
V: TRBV5-1
CDR3: CASSPGQGAGTQYF
DNA: TGCGCCAGCAGCCCCGGACAGGGGGCCGGGACCCAGTACTTC

J: TRBJ2-2
size: NA
D: TRBD1
V: TRBV5-1
CDR3: CASAQGQGPGELFF
DNA: TGCGCCAGCGCCCAGGGACAGGGGCCCGGGGAGCTGTTTTTT

J: TRBJ2-4
size: NA
D: TRBD1
V: TRBV29-1
CDR3: CSVAHRGLAKNIQYF
DNA: TGCAGCGTTGCTCACAGGGGGTTAGCCAAAAACATTCAGTACTTC

J: TRBJ1-6
size: few
D: NA
V: TRBV5-1
CDR3: CASSPLDSNNSPLHF
DNA: TGCGCCAGCAGCCCCCTTGACAGTAATAATTCACCCCTCCACTTT

J: TRBJ2-7
size: NA
D: NA
V: TRBV6-5
CDR3: CASSLFRTATYEQYF
DNA: TGTGCCAGCTCTCTGTTTCGGACTGCTACCTACGAGCAGTACTTC

J: TRBJ2-5
size: NA
D: TRBD2
V: TRBV30
CDR3: CAWIPGGGNRGTQYF
DNA: TGTGCCTGGATCCCCGGGGGGGGGAACAGAGGGACCCAGTACTTC

J: TRBJ2-7
size: NA
D: NA
V: TRBV18
CDR3: CASSIYGQYSSYEQYF
DNA: TGTGCCAGCTCCATTTATGGACAGTACAGTTCCTACGAGCAGTACTTC

J: TRBJ1-2
size: NA
D: TRBD1
V: TRBV15
CDR3: CATTPRVGQGYTF
DNA: TGTGCCACCACCCCGAGAGTGGGACAGGGCTACACCTTC

J: TRBJ1-2
size: NA
D: TRBD1
V: TRBV24-1
CDR3: CATSDRQGSANYGYTF
DNA: TGTGCCACCAGTGACCGACAGGGATCGGCAAACTATGGCTACACCTTC

J: TRBJ1-2
size: NA
D: NA
V: TRBV20-1
CDR3: CSASDYRALNYGYTF
DNA: TGCAGTGCTAGTGATTACAGGGCCCTAAACTATGGCTACACCTTC

J: TRBJ1-5
size: NA
D: NA
V: TRBV4-1
CDR3: CASSQDRFSQPQHF
DNA: TGCGCCAGCAGCCAAGACAGGTTTTCTCAGCCCCAGCATTTT

J: TRBJ2-5
size: NA
D: NA
V: TRBV11-2
CDR3: CASSASYYLGTQYF
DNA: TGTGCCAGCAGCGCTAGCTATTACCTTGGGACCCAGTACTTC

J: TRBJ1-2
size: NA
D: TRBD1
V: TRBV6-6
CDR3: CASTGDRGLANYGYTF
DNA: TGTGCCAGCACCGGGGACAGGGGGCTGGCTAACTATGGCTACACCTTC

J: TRBJ2-3
size: NA
D: TRBD2
V: TRBV7-9
CDR3: CASSLLTSVTDTQYF
DNA: TGTGCCAGCAGCTTACTGACTAGCGTCACAGATACGCAGTATTTT

J: TRBJ1-6
size: NA
D: NA
V: TRBV3-1/TRBV3-2
CDR3: CASSSQRWDSPLHF
DNA: TGTGCCAGCAGCTCTCAGAGGTGGGATTCACCCCTCCACTTT

J: TRBJ1-2
size: NA
D: TRBD1
V: TRBV30
CDR3: CAWNEPGQGLRVTF
DNA: TGTGCCTGGAACGAACCGGGACAGGGGCTTAGAGTCACCTTC

J: TRBJ1-2
size: NA
D: NA
V: TRBV28
CDR3: CATGSLGGIGYTF
DNA: TGTGCCACCGGGTCTCTCGGGGGTATTGGCTACACCTTC

J: TRBJ1-1
size: NA
D: NA
V: TRBV28
CDR3: CASSLIRDEAFF
DNA: TGTGCCAGCAGCCTCATTCGGGATGAAGCTTTCTTT

J: TRBJ2-4
size: NA
D: NA
V: TRBV18
CDR3: CASSPEQGNIQYF
DNA: TGTGCCAGCTCACCGGAACAGGGTAACATTCAGTACTTC

J: TRBJ2-7
size: NA
D: TRBD1
V: TRBV10-3
CDR3: CAISTPGTGFYEQYF
DNA: TGTGCCATCAGTACCCCCGGGACAGGTTTCTACGAGCAGTACTTC

J: TRBJ1-1
size: NA
D: NA
V: TRBV6-5
CDR3: CASSRPNRNTEAFF
DNA: TGTGCCAGCAGCCGACCTAACAGGAACACTGAAGCTTTCTTT

J: TRBJ1-1
size: NA
D: NA
V: TRBV3-1/TRBV3-2
CDR3: CASSQPGEDTEAFF
DNA: TGTGCCAGCAGCCAACCCGGCGAGGACACTGAAGCTTTCTTT

J: TRBJ1-2
size: NA
D: NA
V: TRBV6-5
CDR3: CASVPSGPGGYGYTF
DNA: TGTGCCAGTGTACCATCAGGGCCGGGGGGCTATGGCTACACCTTC

J: TRBJ1-2
size: NA
D: TRBD1
V: TRBV7-2
CDR3: CASTRQGENGYTF
DNA: TGTGCCAGCACCCGACAGGGGGAGAATGGCTACACCTTC

J: TRBJ1-2
size: few
D: NA
V: TRBV28
CDR3: CATRRGSPQYGYTF
DNA: TGTGCCACCAGAAGGGGTTCGCCTCAATATGGCTACACCTTC

J: TRBJ2-7
size: NA
D: TRBD1
V: TRBV20-1
CDR3: CSASGGTGRWGSYEQYF
DNA: TGCAGTGCTAGTGGAGGGACAGGGAGGTGGGGGTCCTACGAGCAGTACTTC

J: TRBJ1-4
size: NA
D: TRBD1
V: TRBV28
CDR3: CASSHGQGWEKLFF
DNA: TGTGCCAGCAGCCACGGACAGGGTTGGGAAAAACTGTTTTTT